Listed below are T cell receptor beta chains from one sample, sequenced in a study of blood T cell repertoires in COVID-19. The assay was immunoSEQ multiplex PCR, and TCRdb's table has in-frame clones only and misses some. The profile covers a few hundred thousand clones, with about 80% appearing a single time and roughly 2% taken by the ten largest. Sequenced sample: peripheral blood. Receptors were obtained from a man aged 25 to 45 who had recovered from COVID-19. Each CDR3 is given with its conserved first and last residue. Fields, in order: J gene, V gene, D gene, clone size, CDR3 DNA, CDR3 protein. The D gene is left open where the match is weak. Only some rows state a clone size, as once, few, many or a class for expanded clones.

TRBJ1-2 TRBV27 TRBD1 . TGTGCCAGCAGTTACACAGGGGCTAACTATGGCTACACCTTC CASSYTGANYGYTF
TRBJ1-1 TRBV29-1 . few TGCAGCGTTGGGCGACAGAACACTGAAGCTTTCTTT CSVGRQNTEAFF
TRBJ2-1 TRBV5-1 . . TGCGCCAGCAGCATGGATCAAGGACAGTACAATGAGCAGTTCTTC CASSMDQGQYNEQFF
TRBJ1-5 TRBV18 . . TGTGCCAGCTCTCAACAGGAGTATAGCAATCAGCCCCAGCATTTT CASSQQEYSNQPQHF
TRBJ2-7 TRBV7-2 . . TGTGCCAGCAGCTTAGGTCGGAGGGCCCACGAGCAGTACTTC CASSLGRRAHEQYF
TRBJ2-1 TRBV7-9 . . TGTGCCAGCAGCCCCCACGTCGGAGTTAAGGGAGACAATGAGCAGTTCTTC CASSPHVGVKGDNEQFF
TRBJ1-1 TRBV19 TRBD1 few TGTGCCAGTAGTGCCCAGGGGGCGAGCTACATGAACACTGAAGCTTTCTTT CASSAQGASYMNTEAFF
TRBJ1-3 TRBV3-1/TRBV3-2 . . TGTGCCAGCAGCTTCGGGGGGGGAGACACCATATATTTT CASSFGGGDTIYF
TRBJ1-6 TRBV7-3 . . TGTGCCAGCAGCTTAAATAGTGTTGATTCACCCCTCCACTTT CASSLNSVDSPLHF
TRBJ1-1 TRBV2 . few TGTGCCAGCAGCCGACAGATGAACACTGAAGCTTTCTTT CASSRQMNTEAFF
TRBJ2-2 TRBV2 TRBD1 . TGTGCCAGCGGACCAACAGGGGTGGACGGGGAGCTGTTTTTT CASGPTGVDGELFF
TRBJ2-7 TRBV2 TRBD1 . TGTGCCAGCAGGGACAGGGGCGACGAGCAGTACTTC CASRDRGDEQYF
TRBJ2-4 TRBV10-2 . . TGCGCCAGCAGAGTAGCGGAGCCCGCGGGAAACATTCAGTACTTC CASRVAEPAGNIQYF
TRBJ2-5 TRBV10-1 . . TGCGCCAGCAGCAGGGGCGGCCAAGAGACCCAGTACTTC CASSRGGQETQYF
TRBJ2-5 TRBV6-5 TRBD1 . TGTGCCAGCGTCTGGGGCAGACAGGGTTCAGAGACCCAGTACTTC CASVWGRQGSETQYF
TRBJ2-3 TRBV19 . once TGTGCCAGTAGTATAGGTGGCGGGGGCCAGGATACGCAGTATTTT CASSIGGGGQDTQYF
TRBJ2-1 TRBV10-3 TRBD2 . TGTGCCATCAGTCCTGGACTAGCGGGGGACGGTGAGCAGTTCTTC CAISPGLAGDGEQFF
TRBJ2-5 TRBV6-5 . . TGTGCCTGCGCCACAGGAGCCCAAGAGACCCAGTACTTC CACATGAQETQYF
TRBJ2-1 TRBV6-5 . . TGTGCCAGCGGCCTTTTCCCCCGAAATGAGCAGTTCTTC CASGLFPRNEQFF
TRBJ2-3 TRBV27 . . TGTGCCAGCGCTATAGTCAGCACAGATACGCAGTATTTT CASAIVSTDTQYF
TRBJ2-1 TRBV19 TRBD2 . TGTGCCAGTAGCCAGACTAGCGGGGGGGTTGGGGAGCAGTTCTTC CASSQTSGGVGEQFF
TRBJ1-1 TRBV3-1/TRBV3-2 . . TGTGCCAGCAGCCAAGATGGTGTGCAGATTGAAGCTTTCTTT CASSQDGVQIEAFF